What follows are 14 T cell receptor beta chains derived from one specimen sequenced in a study of blood T cell repertoires in COVID-19. Clones were sequenced by immunoSEQ multiplex PCR, and TCRdb holds only the in-frame ones, with some missing. The sample includes 410,000 or so clones, about 91% of them seen just once. Sequencing used peripheral blood. The receptors stem from a woman aged 40 to 50 with COVID-19, enrolled during active disease.

The V call is TRBV9, the J call TRBJ1-6, with 7 bases identical to TRBD1. The junction had 4 bases not matched to a gene; V was cut back by 0 bases and J by 10 bases. This CDR3 comprises 14 residues. Germline V CDR1 and CDR2: SGDLS, YYNGEE. The DNA for the CDR3 is TGTGCCAGCAGCGTAGGACAGGGCGGATCACCCCTCCACTTT. Translating it yields CASSVGQGGSPLHF. Variable domain in full (rest from reference TRBV9 and TRBJ1-6): DSGVTQTPKHLITATGQRVTLRCSPRSGDLSVYWYQQSLDQGLQFLIQYYNGEERAKGNILERFSAQQFPDLHSELNLSSLELGDSALYFCASSVGQGGSPLHFGNGTRLTVT.

This chain connects TRBV28 to TRBJ1-1; no firm D call. Between the trimmed V and J ends, which lost 7 bases and 10 bases, there was a span of 19 bases. The CDR3 covers 13 residues. CDR1 MDHEN and CDR2 SYDVKM come from the germline V gene. CDR3 sequence: CASTLDTRTGAFF. CDR3 bases: TGTGCCAGCACCCTTGACACCCGAACCGGAGCTTTCTTT.

This clone was seen a few times. The chain has TRBV5-4 and TRBJ2-7; no definite D call. V lost 0 bases and J lost 1, with 5 bases in between. This CDR3 has 13 amino acids. Germline values: CDR1 SGHNT, CDR2 YYREEE (reference sequence). This CDR3 reads CASSLDRSYEQYF. In DNA, the CDR3 is TGTGCCAGCAGCTTGGACCGGTCCTACGAGCAGTACTTC.

The rearrangement uses TRBV4-1 and TRBJ2-7, with 9 bases aligning to TRBD1. The J segment lost 2 bases and the V segment lost 4 bases, leaving 3 bases of the junction unmatched. Germline CDR1 MGHRA, CDR2 YSYEKL. The length of the CDR3 is 14 residues. The CDR3 bases are TGCGCCAGCAGCCCCAGACAGGGGGCCTACGAGCAGTACTTC. It yields the protein CASSPRQGAYEQYF.

This clone was seen once. This chain joins TRBV9 and TRBJ2-3; D remains unclear. Germline CDR1 SGDLS, CDR2 YYNGEE. The V end was cut by 0 bases, the J end by 4 bases, with 12 bases between. The CDR3 sequence is 15 residues long. The CDR3 bases are TGTGCCAGCAGCGTAGGACTCGTAACTTCAGATACGCAGTATTTT. It translates to CASSVGLVTSDTQYF. The entire variable domain, with the rest obtained from reference TRBV9 and TRBJ2-3, is as follows: DSGVTQTPKHLITATGQRVTLRCSPRSGDLSVYWYQQSLDQGLQFLIQYYNGEERAKGNILERFSAQQFPDLHSELNLSSLELGDSALYFCASSVGLVTSDTQYFGPGTRLTVL.

Only a few counts were recorded for this clone. In nucleotides, the CDR3 is TGTGCCAGCAGCCAACGGGGGGGGGCCCCCCATACGCAGTATTTT. It is translated as CASSQRGGAPHTQYF. This chain connects TRBV7-9 to TRBJ2-3, with 8 bases that match TRBD2. V was pared by 5 bases and J by 7 bases, with 11 bases of the junction left unmatched. This CDR3 contains 15 residues. Germline V gene sequence: CDR1 SEHNR, CDR2 FQNEAQ (reference sequence).

The chain couples TRBV11-2 to TRBJ1-1, with TRBD1 identical over 7 bases. This CDR3 has 13 amino acids. The J segment lost 8 bases and the V segment lost 0 bases, leaving 3 bases of the junction unmatched. The germline V gene has CDR1 SGHAT and CDR2 FQNNGV. CDR3 sequence: CASSLDRDREAFF. The CDR3 nucleotides are TGTGCCAGCAGCTTAGATAGGGACAGAGAAGCTTTCTTT.

The chain joins TRBV24-1 to TRBJ1-2, with 11 bases fitting TRBD1. CDR1 KGHDR and CDR2 SFDVKD come from the germline V gene. Unmatched junction bases numbered 9, after V lost 3 bases and J lost 4 bases. The CDR3 has 17 amino acids. The CDR3: CATSDPGGTGGPYGYTF. CDR3 DNA: TGTGCCACCAGTGATCCGGGGGGGACAGGGGGTCCCTATGGCTACACCTTC.

This chain joins TRBV5-1 and TRBJ1-2; maybe TRBD1 (6 bases). The CDR3 runs 16 residues. CDR1 and CDR2 from the germline V gene are SGHRS and YFSETQ. Deletions cut 4 bases from V and 3 bases from J, with 19 bases between. CDR3 region: CASSLGGGAKHYGYTF. In DNA, the CDR3 is TGCGCCAGCAGCCTTGGTGGGGGGGCCAAACACTATGGCTACACCTTC.

This chain joins TRBV6-5 and TRBJ1-1; D remains ambiguous. Deletions cut 6 bases from V and 6 bases from J, with 17 bases between. Germline CDR1 MNHEY, CDR2 SVGAGI. This CDR3 has 14 residues. The CDR3 DNA is TGTGCCAGCAGCAGCGGGAGCATACCCCCTGAAGCTTTCTTT. As protein: CASSSGSIPPEAFF.

V is TRBV28 and J is TRBJ2-1; 12 nucleotides match TRBD2. CDR3 length equals 15 residues. V lost 5 bases, J lost 2 bases, and 1 base stayed unmatched. CDR1 and CDR2 from the germline V gene are MDHEN and SYDVKM. This CDR3 is CASSLAGGPYNEQFF. CDR3 DNA sequence: TGTGCCAGCAGTCTAGCGGGAGGGCCCTACAATGAGCAGTTCTTC.

This clone was counted a single time. Sequence at one end of the junction differs from germline and may be a read error. The chain combines TRBV5-1 with TRBJ1-1; D is possibly TRBD1 (5 bases). This CDR3 region has 14 residues. Germline CDR1 reads SGHRS; CDR2 reads YFSETQ. The CDR3 is CASSLDAGNPEAFF. As DNA, the CDR3 is TGCGCCAGCAGCTTGGATGCAGGGAACCCTGAAGCTTTCTTT. The variable domain in full, with the rest retrieved from reference TRBV5-1 and TRBJ1-1, is KAGVTQTPRYLIKTRGQQVTLSCSPISGHRSVSWYQQTPGQGLQFLFEYFSETQRNKGNFPGRFSGRQFSNSRSEMNVSTLELGDSALYLCASSLDAGNPEAFFGQGTRLTVV.

This clone was observed once. The gene calls are TRBV11-2 and TRBJ2-1; 10 nucleotides match TRBD2. The germline gives CDR1 SGHAT, CDR2 FQNNGV. J lost 9 bases, V lost 1 base, and 18 bases had no gene match. The CDR3 is made up of 19 amino acids. The CDR3 sequence is CASSLVLLAGAGSYGEQFF. The CDR3 nucleotides read TGTGCCAGCAGCTTAGTTTTGCTAGCGGGGGCGGGAAGCTACGGTGAGCAGTTCTTC. Based on the CDR3 plus reference TRBV11-2 and TRBJ2-1, the full variable domain is EAGVAQSPRYKIIEKRQSVAFWCNPISGHATLYWYQQILGQGPKLLIQFQNNGVVDDSQLPKDRFSAERLKGVDSTLKIQPAKLEDSAVYLCASSLVLLAGAGSYGEQFFGPGTRLTVL.

J is TRBJ2-3 and V is TRBV7-2; D call uncertain. Trimming shortened V by 5 bases and J by 2 bases, and 8 bases separated the two germline ends. The CDR3 runs to 13 residues. CDR1 and CDR2 from the germline V gene are SGHTA and FQGNSA. The DNA of the CDR3 is TGTGCCAGCAGCCCCCCCGTCACAGATACGCAGTATTTT. It codes for CASSPPVTDTQYF. Full variable domain (rest looked up from reference TRBV7-2 and TRBJ2-3): GAGVSQSPSNKVTEKGKDVELRCDPISGHTALYWYRQSLGQGLEFLIYFQGNSAPDKSGLPSDRFSAERTGGSVSTLTIQRTQQEDSAVYLCASSPPVTDTQYFGPGTRLTVL.